Listed below are T cell receptor beta chains from one sample, sequenced in a study of blood T cell repertoires in COVID-19. The data were produced by immunoSEQ multiplex PCR, yet TCRdb's version contains in-frame clones alone and is incomplete. The table lists about 250,000 clones, approximately 81% of them singletons. The sequencing input was peripheral blood. The source is a woman aged 80 or over with acute or convalescent COVID-19. Both conserved end residues are part of each CDR3. The order of the fields is CDR3 protein, CDR3 DNA, clone size, J gene, V gene, D gene. The D gene is left open where the match is weak. A clone size is listed for some rows: how often the clone was seen (once, few, many), or a class if it is expanded.

CASSPGQGIGYTF	TGTGCCAGCAGCCCGGGACAGGGTATAGGCTACACCTTC	.	TRBJ1-2	TRBV27	TRBD1
CASSPSKGYTF	TGTGCCAGCAGCCCGAGCAAAGGCTACACCTTC	.	TRBJ1-2	TRBV7-2	.
CASSQLAGVGFQITDTQYF	TGCGCCAGCAGTCAACTAGCGGGAGTCGGATTCCAAATCACAGATACGCAGTATTTT	once	TRBJ2-3	TRBV23-1	TRBD2
CASSQDQTGDEQYF	TGTGCCAGCAGCCAAGATCAAACAGGGGACGAGCAGTACTTC	.	TRBJ2-7	TRBV4-2	TRBD1
CASSLGQGWNTEAFF	TGTGCCAGCAGCTTGGGGCAGGGCTGGAACACTGAAGCTTTCTTT	once	TRBJ1-1	TRBV5-8	.
CASSSPGQGRPGELFF	TGTGCCAGCAGCTCACCGGGACAGGGTAGGCCCGGGGAGCTGTTTTTT	.	TRBJ2-2	TRBV11-2	TRBD1
CASSRTGSSEQYF	TGTGCCAGCAGTCGGACAGGGAGCTCCGAGCAGTACTTC	.	TRBJ2-7	TRBV28	TRBD1
CASSLAGGPGYTF	TGTGCCAGCAGCTTGGCCGGGGGGCCCGGCTACACCTTC	.	TRBJ1-2	TRBV5-4	.
CASTRAMNTEAFF	TGTGCCAGCACTAGAGCGATGAACACTGAAGCTTTCTTT	few	TRBJ1-1	TRBV2	.
CASSPPSRADTQYF	TGCGCCAGCAGCCCCCCGTCCCGGGCAGATACGCAGTATTTT	.	TRBJ2-3	TRBV4-1	.
CASSQGVGQGASNQPQHF	TGTGCCAGCAGCCAAGGAGTGGGACAGGGGGCAAGCAATCAGCCCCAGCATTTT	.	TRBJ1-5	TRBV3-1/TRBV3-2	TRBD1
CASSIDHRGGYEKLFF	TGTGCCAGTAGTATAGATCACAGGGGGGGTTATGAAAAACTGTTTTTT	.	TRBJ1-4	TRBV19	TRBD1
CASSLSQGIGQETQYF	TGTGCCAGTAGTCTCTCACAGGGAATTGGTCAAGAGACCCAGTACTTC	few	TRBJ2-5	TRBV19	.
CASHTGQLFSGANVLTF	TGTGCCAGCCATACGGGACAGCTCTTCTCTGGGGCCAACGTCCTGACTTTC	.	TRBJ2-6	TRBV19	TRBD1
CASTPASGSVYEQYF	TGTGCCAGCACTCCTGCTAGCGGGAGTGTGTACGAGCAGTACTTC	.	TRBJ2-7	TRBV28	TRBD2
CSVLAGGRNEQFF	TGCAGCGTACTAGCGGGGGGTAGGAATGAGCAGTTCTTC	.	TRBJ2-1	TRBV29-1	TRBD2
CASSFSADRGETQYF	TGTGCCAGCAGTTTCTCAGCCGACAGGGGAGAGACCCAGTACTTC	.	TRBJ2-5	TRBV6-5	TRBD1
CASSQVVQGGWFYNEQFF	TGTGCCAGCAGCCAAGTAGTTCAGGGAGGTTGGTTTTACAATGAGCAGTTCTTC	.	TRBJ2-1	TRBV4-2	.
CASSQVSPGLLGETQYF	TGCGCCAGCAGCCAAGTATCACCGGGACTACTAGGGGAGACCCAGTACTTC	.	TRBJ2-5	TRBV4-1	TRBD2
CASSEARGLAYGYTF	TGTGCCAGCAGTGAAGCGCGGGGGCTTGCCTATGGCTACACCTTC	.	TRBJ1-2	TRBV6-1	.
CASSLDRAATEQYF	TGTGCCAGCAGCTTGGACAGGGCCGCTACGGAGCAGTACTTC	once	TRBJ2-7	TRBV7-2	TRBD1
CASSLTGGSGANVLTF	TGTGCCAGCAGTCTAACAGGGGGTAGTGGGGCCAACGTCCTGACTTTC	once	TRBJ2-6	TRBV6-6	TRBD1
CASSLASGNQEQFF	TGCGCCAGCAGCTTGGCGTCGGGTAATCAAGAGCAGTTCTTC	.	TRBJ2-1	TRBV5-1	.
CASTDRAGGNEQFF	TGTGCCAGCACCGACCGAGCGGGGGGCAATGAGCAGTTCTTC	.	TRBJ2-1	TRBV6-6	TRBD2
CASSQGGRAGGYTF	TGTGCCAGCAGCCAAGGGGGCAGAGCGGGGGGCTACACCTTC	once	TRBJ1-2	TRBV3-1/TRBV3-2	.
CASSLTGAEAFF	TGCGCCAGCAGCTTAACAGGGGCTGAAGCTTTCTTT	.	TRBJ1-1	TRBV5-1	TRBD1
CASSLSFSGSADTQYF	TGTGCCAGCAGTTTATCGTTTAGCGGGAGCGCAGATACGCAGTATTTT	.	TRBJ2-3	TRBV27	TRBD2
CASSQSGNRPDTQYF	TGTGCCAGCAGCCAGTCAGGGAACCGGCCAGATACGCAGTATTTT	.	TRBJ2-3	TRBV11-2	.
CASRLSRLRTDTQYF	TGTGCCAGCCGCCTCTCACGGTTGCGCACAGATACGCAGTATTTT	.	TRBJ2-3	TRBV6-5	.
CASSPRQGAYEKLFF	TGTGCCAGCAGCCCTCGACAGGGGGCCTATGAAAAACTGTTTTTT	.	TRBJ1-4	TRBV9	TRBD1
CASSPTGQGGGYTF	TGTGCCAGCAGTCCGACAGGACAGGGGGGAGGCTACACCTTC	.	TRBJ1-2	TRBV28	TRBD1
CASSLGSGGTNEQFF	TGTGCCAGCAGCTTAGGTAGCGGGGGGACCAATGAGCAGTTCTTC	.	TRBJ2-1	TRBV7-9	TRBD2
CASRDRGLEAFF	TGTGCCAGCAGGGACAGGGGGTTAGAAGCTTTCTTT	.	TRBJ1-1	TRBV2	TRBD1
CASSPDQGTSYEQYF	TGTGCCAGCTCACCGGATCAGGGGACCTCCTACGAGCAGTACTTC	.	TRBJ2-7	TRBV18	.
CATSNRVTNEKLFF	TGTGCCACCAGTAACAGGGTTACTAATGAAAAACTGTTTTTT	.	TRBJ1-4	TRBV15	.